This T cell receptor beta chain appears in the sequencing data of a study of cytomegalovirus exposure and HLA in healthy donors. The study's findings and limits: Sequencing artifact likely explains a cluster of highly shared sequence variants. Presence/absence results assume similar sequencing depth per donor, which may not hold.

Concerning this clone itself: The target antigen is unknown.

PCR amplification relied on 60 Vbeta primers (plus 13 Jbeta primers). Measured with immunoSEQ multiplex PCR; TCRdb has only the in-frame clones, and not every one. Of around 160,000 clones in the sample, about 75% are singletons; the top ten hold roughly 7.4%. Sequencing used PBMCs. The sequence derives from a male donor in good health and CMV-seropositive.

The DNA for the CDR3 is TGTGCCAGAGGGAGAGCTTACGAGCAGTACTTC. It translates to CARGRAYEQYF. This chain connects TRBV25-1 to TRBJ2-7; a weak D match, TRBD2 (5 bases). The germline V gene has CDR1 MGHDK and CDR2 SYGVNS. This CDR3 is 11 amino acids long. Trimming pared 9 bases from V and 4 bases from J, leaving 10 bases between.